The sequence of this T cell receptor (beta chain) was determined in a study of blood T cell repertoires in COVID-19. Turning to the study itself: Acute-phase and convalescent COVID-19 samples originated in the United States, Italy and Spain.

After removal of 11 bases from V and 10 bases from J, the junction contained 8 bases not matched to a gene. CDR1 and CDR2 from the germline V gene are WSHSY and SAAADI. CDR3 length equals 13 residues. Original data processing: Nucleated cell number was recorded as an estimate derived from reference gene primer amplification. Clones were read by immunoSEQ multiplex PCR, and TCRdb kept only the in-frame ones, dropping some. The DNA was the basis for D and trimming; V, J and clone size are from that table. This table has 300,000 to 400,000 clones, about 82% appearing once. This clone was counted once. The chain is built from TRBV10-2 and TRBJ2-1; 13 nucleotides match TRBD2. The sequencing input was peripheral blood. This TCR came from a human donor in a cohort sampled during active COVID-19. CDR3 nucleotides: TGCGCCGGAACTAGCGGGGGGGCCGGAGAGCAGTTCTTC. It translates to CAGTSGGAGEQFF.